This TCR beta chain was sequenced during a study of cytomegalovirus exposure and HLA in healthy donors. Study-wide findings and caveats: Researchers reported in a later analysis that a missense DCLRE1C variant was tied to TCR beta V- and J-gene trimming. The study designated around 150 TCR beta chains cytomegalovirus-associated.

This CDR3 comprises 18 residues. Germline V CDR1 and CDR2: SGDLS, YYNGEE. Trimming removed 3 bases from V and 1 base from J, with 22 bases in between. Vbeta (60) and Jbeta (13) primers were used in the PCR. Per the authors' pipeline: About 11 million of the 80 million or so unique TCR beta chains counted in a later analysis were shared. Profiled with immunoSEQ multiplex PCR; TCRdb holds only in-frame clones, not every one. V and J calls and clone size are as listed in that table; D and trimming were resolved from the DNA. The data contain under 130,000 clones, about 81% of them singletons. In the case of this clone: Its matching antigen is unknown.

The sequenced material came from PBMCs. The chain carries TRBV9 and TRBJ1-1; D call uncertain. The receptor's source is a man younger than 40 in good health and CMV-seronegative. The CDR3 nucleotides are TGTGCCAGCAGCGCCAACCCGAAGGCTCGACAAACGAACACTGAAGCTTTCTTT. Translating gives CASSANPKARQTNTEAFF.